A single sample gave rise to the 30 T cell receptor beta chains below, sequenced in a study of CD8 T cells in Susac syndrome. Reverse transcription of about 0.5 to 1 ug RNA used random hexamers. A single record per CDR3 protein comes from TCRdb applying MiXCR to the immunoSEQ multiplex PCR reads. This sample yields some 150,000 distinct CDR3 sequences, of which 90% to 96% are seen a single time; roughly 0.08% belongs to the top ten. Material: CD4+ T cells from PBMCs. These receptors were taken from a human donor with Susac syndrome.

This chain connects TRBV28 to TRBJ1-5; D is uncertain. The V and J ends lost 4 bases and 4 bases respectively, with 17 bases between them. This CDR3 spans 16 amino acids. Germline CDR1 and CDR2: MDHEN and SYDVKM. The DNA of the CDR3 is TGTGCCAGCAGTTCTCGGGCCTCCGACCCTAATCAGCCCCAGCATTTT. Translating gives CASSSRASDPNQPQHF.

This clonotype was counted only a few times. V and J are TRBV29-1 and TRBJ1-1; D gene uncertain. Germline V gene lookup returns CDR1 SQVTM and CDR2 ANQGSEA. V was pared by 8 bases and J by 2 bases, with 15 bases between. This CDR3 comprises 13 residues. This chain's CDR3 is CSFISTENTEAFF. DNA for the CDR3: TGCAGCTTCATCTCCACTGAAAACACTGAAGCTTTCTTT.

The chain links TRBV27 to TRBJ2-7; D remains ambiguous. Germline assignment: CDR1 MNHEY and CDR2 SMNVEV (reference sequence). This CDR3 is 16 amino acids long. V shed 3 bases and J shed 6 bases, with 21 bases lying between them. The CDR3 here is CASSFCPVGRRGEQYF. In DNA, the CDR3 is TGTGCCAGCAGTTTTTGTCCGGTCGGCCGGAGAGGCGAGCAGTACTTC.

The chain recombines TRBV20-1 with TRBJ2-5; possibly TRBD1 or TRBD2 for D (6 bases each). The CDR3 is made up of 13 amino acids. Germline values: CDR1 DFQATT, CDR2 SNEGSKA (reference sequence). V lost 2 bases and J 7 bases, leaving 14 bases between the germline ends. CDR3 nucleotides: TGCAGTGCTAGACTCCGGACAGCGGGGACCCAGTACTTC. Residues: CSARLRTAGTQYF.

The V call is TRBV20-1, the J call TRBJ2-7; D not resolved. The germline V gene encodes CDR1 DFQATT and CDR2 SNEGSKA (reference sequence). The V end was cut by 5 bases, the J end by 6 bases, with 23 bases between. The CDR3 has 15 amino acids. The DNA for the CDR3 is TGCAGTGCTCATCCCGGCGCCCGCAAGACCGGCGAGCAGTACTTC. Amino acids: CSAHPGARKTGEQYF.

This rearrangement joins TRBV14 to TRBJ2-7; D is perhaps TRBD2 (5 bases). Trimming took off 2 bases at V and 0 bases at J, with 11 bases between the two ends. Per germline, CDR1 SGHDN and CDR2 FVKESK. The CDR3 runs to 15 residues. The CDR3 here is CASSQSSSGSYEQYF. The CDR3 nucleotides read TGTGCCAGCAGCCAATCCTCCAGCGGCTCCTACGAGCAGTACTTC.

The chain is built from TRBV23-1 and TRBJ2-7; TRBD1 might be the D (6 bases). TRBV23-1 is assigned to the ORF class and has an uncertain function. CDR3 length: 13 residues. V was pared by 0 bases and J by 7 bases, with 10 bases between. The CDR3 here is CASSQSRGWEQYF. CDR3 nucleotide sequence: TGCGCCAGCAGTCAATCGAGGGGGTGGGAGCAGTACTTC.

The chain is built from TRBV5-1 and TRBJ2-1; no reliable D call. The CDR3 is 16 amino acids. V was clipped by 3 bases and J by 0 bases, with 13 bases between them. Germline V gene data show CDR1 as SGHRS and CDR2 as YFSETQ. CDR3 protein: CASSYRAESSYNEQFF. The CDR3 nucleotides read TGCGCCAGCAGCTATCGGGCGGAGAGCTCCTACAATGAGCAGTTCTTC.

The chain recombines TRBV15 with TRBJ2-7; D may match TRBD1 or TRBD2 (5 bases each). Trimming left V 0 bases short and J 4 bases short, with 10 bases between. The CDR3 has 14 amino acids. Looked up from germline, CDR1 is LNHNV and CDR2 is YYDKDF (reference sequence). DNA of the CDR3: TGTGCCACCAGCAGAGATCCGGGGCGGTACGAGCAGTACTTC. This codes for CATSRDPGRYEQYF.

The genes are TRBV28 and TRBJ2-7, with D tentatively TRBD2 (6 bases). The germline V gene encodes CDR1 MDHEN and CDR2 SYDVKM. Trimming left V 10 bases short and J 6 bases short, with 16 bases between. The CDR3 totals 12 residues. This CDR3 is CATLEGPGEQYF. DNA of the CDR3: TGTGCCACCCTGGAGGGCCCGGGCGAGCAGTACTTC.

J is TRBJ2-2 and V is TRBV3-1; D is unclear. The length of the CDR3 is 12 residues. With 0 bases removed from V and 9 bases from J, the gap between germline ends came to 5 bases. Germline loops: CDR1 LGHDT, CDR2 YNNKEL (reference sequence). CDR3: CASSQDGRELFF. The CDR3 bases are TGTGCCAGCAGCCAAGATGGGAGGGAGCTGTTTTTT.

The CDR3 nucleotides read TGTGCCAGTCGGGACAGCGTTACCGGCTACACCTTC. Translated: CASRDSVTGYTF. The rearrangement uses TRBV2 and TRBJ1-2; TRBD1 matches 7 bases. This CDR3 has 12 residues. V trimming: 9 bases; J trimming: 8 bases; junction bases outside the gene matches: 9. Germline V gives CDR1 SNHLY, CDR2 FYNNEI.

The chain recombines TRBV29-1 with TRBJ2-5, with D perhaps matching TRBD1 (5 bases). Germline CDR1 reads SQVTM; CDR2 reads ANQGSEA. The CDR3 runs to 13 residues. Trimming removed 4 bases from V and 5 bases from J, with 14 bases in between. CDR3 loop: CSVGARVAETQYF. CDR3 nucleotide sequence: TGCAGCGTTGGGGCCAGGGTGGCGGAGACCCAGTACTTC.

The V call is TRBV5-1, the J call TRBJ2-7; 10 positions agree with TRBD1. The CDR3 is made up of 14 amino acids. V shed 6 bases and J 2 bases; nucleotides not matched to a gene: 5. CDR1 and CDR2 from the germline V gene are SGHRS and YFSETQ. CDR3 in DNA: TGCGCCAGCACAAGACAGGGGGCGGCCTACGAGCAGTACTTC. It codes for CASTRQGAAYEQYF.

The CDR3: CAISGGREGQPQHF. The CDR3 nucleotides read TGTGCCATCAGTGGTGGGAGGGAAGGTCAGCCCCAGCATTTT. The chain is built from TRBV10-3 and TRBJ1-5; D is uncertain. Trimming took 4 bases from V and 6 from J, leaving 13 bases between them. The CDR3 is 14 amino acids. Germline V gives CDR1 ENHRY, CDR2 SYGVKD.

The chain couples TRBV6-5 to TRBJ2-5; D call uncertain. Trimming took off 6 bases at V and 7 bases at J, with 12 bases between the two ends. The germline V gene encodes CDR1 MNHEY and CDR2 SVGAGI. This CDR3 is built from 12 residues. As DNA, the CDR3 is TGTGCCAGCAGCTCCTCCCCCGGGACCCAGTACTTC. Amino acids: CASSSSPGTQYF.

This clonotype was recorded only once. This chain joins TRBV6-5 and TRBJ1-5, with D perhaps matching TRBD1 (6 bases). V lost 6 bases and J 6 bases, leaving 15 bases between the germline ends. Germline CDR1 reads MNHEY; CDR2 reads SVGAGI. The CDR3 extends over 14 amino acids. The CDR3 here is CASREQGVGQPQHF. For the CDR3, the DNA is TGTGCCAGCAGAGAACAGGGTGTGGGTCAGCCCCAGCATTTT.

The chain couples TRBV4-2 to TRBJ2-4; 10 nucleotides line up with TRBD1. V gave up 0 bases and J gave up 15 bases; unmatched junction bases: 5. CDR1 and CDR2 (germline): LGHNA, YNFKEQ. The CDR3 is made up of 13 amino acids. The CDR3 here is CASSQDGDRGLYF. DNA for the CDR3: TGTGCCAGCAGCCAAGATGGGGACAGGGGTTTGTACTTC.

The chain couples TRBV19 to TRBJ1-1; 8 bases fit TRBD1. Unmatched junction bases numbered 5, after V lost 4 bases and J lost 1 base. CDR1 LNHDA and CDR2 SQIVND come from the germline V gene (reference sequence). The CDR3 contains 15 residues. The CDR3 is CASSTQGQANTEAFF. CDR3 DNA: TGTGCCAGTAGTACCCAGGGACAGGCGAACACTGAAGCTTTCTTT.

V usage is TRBV2 and J usage is TRBJ1-1; no clear D gene. The CDR3 sequence is 12 residues long. V dropped 7 bases and J dropped 8 bases, with 14 bases sitting between them. Germline CDR1 reads SNHLY; CDR2 reads FYNNEI. In DNA form, the CDR3 reads TGTGCCAGCAATCGGGATCAGGCCGAAGCTTTCTTT. Amino acids: CASNRDQAEAFF.

The V call is TRBV6-4, the J call TRBJ1-1; D might be TRBD1 (5 bases). Trimming removed 5 bases from V and 4 bases from J, with 11 bases in between. Germline assignment: CDR1 MRHNA and CDR2 SNTAGT. CDR3 size: 13 residues. The chain's CDR3 is CASSYQRGTEAFF. Here the CDR3 DNA reads TGTGCCAGCAGTTATCAGAGGGGCACTGAAGCTTTCTTT.

This clonotype was detected only once. The genes are TRBV20-1 and TRBJ1-1; the D gene is possibly TRBD1 (5 bases). The V gene's germline CDR1 is DFQATT and CDR2 SNEGSKA (reference sequence). The CDR3 has 12 amino acids. V was pared by 2 bases and J by 4 bases, with 8 bases between. The DNA for the CDR3 is TGCAGTGCTAGACAGGGCGGCACTGAAGCTTTCTTT. Protein: CSARQGGTEAFF.

The chain combines TRBV12-3 or TRBV12-4 with TRBJ2-3, with D perhaps TRBD1 (7 bases). The germline V and J ends were trimmed by 6 bases and 2 bases, with 18 bases remaining between them. This CDR3 has 16 residues. The CDR3 nucleotides are TGTGCCAGCAGCCGAAGACAGGGCGGGATCACAGATACGCAGTATTTT. Protein: CASSRRQGGITDTQYF.

The rearrangement uses TRBV20-1 and TRBJ1-1; 7 nucleotides agree with TRBD1. The CDR3 extends over 12 amino acids. Germline V gives CDR1 DFQATT, CDR2 SNEGSKA (reference sequence). V was pared by 7 bases and J by 6 bases, with 8 bases of the junction left unmatched. This CDR3 reads CSVAQGIAEAFF. CDR3 DNA: TGCAGTGTCGCACAGGGGATCGCTGAAGCTTTCTTT.

The rearrangement links TRBV4-1 to TRBJ1-5, with D possibly being TRBD1 (6 bases). The CDR3 runs 15 residues. V lost 0 bases and J lost 3, with 9 bases in between. The germline CDR1 and CDR2 sequences are MGHRA and YSYEKL. CDR3 residues: CASSQDTGFNQPQHF. CDR3 nucleotide sequence: TGCGCCAGCAGCCAAGATACAGGGTTCAATCAGCCCCAGCATTTT.

CDR3 sequence reads: CSARAWQGETQYF. CDR3 in DNA: TGCAGTGCTAGAGCATGGCAGGGGGAGACCCAGTACTTC. The chain recombines TRBV20-1 with TRBJ2-5, with TRBD1 as a possible D gene (6 bases). In germline, CDR1 is DFQATT, CDR2 SNEGSKA (reference sequence). V was trimmed by 1 base and J by 5 bases, leaving 11 bases between them. The CDR3 covers 13 residues.

The chain couples TRBV28 to TRBJ2-5; 13 nucleotides line up with TRBD2. The CDR3 is 20 residues long. The germline gives CDR1 MDHEN, CDR2 SYDVKM. The trim removed 5 bases at V and 5 bases at J, leaving 20 bases unmatched. Here the CDR3 DNA reads TGTGCCAGCAGTCCCTATGGGGCGGGACTAGCGGGATCACGGGGGGAGACCCAGTACTTC. It translates to CASSPYGAGLAGSRGETQYF.

This chain links TRBV6-6 with TRBJ2-7; D might be TRBD1 (6 bases). CDR1 is MNHNY and CDR2 is SVGAGI in the germline V gene (reference sequence). This CDR3 is built from 13 residues. Trimming left V 0 bases short and J 9 bases short, with 12 bases between. The CDR3 region has the DNA TGTGCCAGCAGTTACTCGAAAGAGGACAGGCAGTACTTC. It translates to CASSYSKEDRQYF.

The gene calls are TRBV15 and TRBJ2-5; TRBD2 matches at 9 bases. This CDR3 has 15 residues. The V gene end was trimmed by 1 base and the J gene end by 9 bases; junction bases not matched to a gene: 9. CDR1 is LNHNV, CDR2 YYDKDF, per germline (reference sequence). The CDR3 region is CATSRVTLTSGAQYF. The CDR3, as DNA: TGTGCCACCAGCAGAGTGACCCTGACTAGCGGTGCCCAGTACTTC.

This rearrangement joins TRBV20-1 to TRBJ2-5; D is possibly TRBD1 or TRBD2 (5 bases each). This CDR3 region has 14 residues. The germline gives CDR1 DFQATT, CDR2 SNEGSKA (reference sequence). V gave up 8 bases and J gave up 2 bases, with 18 bases separating them. The CDR3 coding sequence is TGCAGTTTCCCGTCGGGACGGCTACAAGAGACCCAGTACTTC. It specifies CSFPSGRLQETQYF.